The source of this TCR beta chain is a study of control samples from healthy donors and cancer patients (dated by TCRdb to 2018 to 2021). As for this clone: The antigen it recognizes is unknown. The sample holds no much larger clone one base away, and base qualities are not on file.

Preparation of the library involved the immunoSEQ multiplex PCR assay. Sourced from immuneACCESS, this table was stored by TCRdb with only in-frame sequences that have V and J called. A share of the clones is absent; for the studies checked, an unresolved V gene accounts for under half, and the remainder has no known explanation. The sample has under 200,000 clones on record, 75% to 95% of them singletons. About 1.6% of the sample is taken by the ten largest. The CDR3, cysteine through phenylalanine, is 12 amino acids long. The CDR3 DNA has 36 bases and is translated from base 1. Via the germline V gene, CDR1 is ENHRY and CDR2 SYGVKD. V is cut by 5 bases and J by 5 bases, and the space between the germline ends is 7 bases.

Input material: blood. This sequence originates from a woman in her 30s in good health. This chain joins TRBV10-3 to TRBJ1-5; TRBD1 is possibly the D segment (6 matching bases). The DNA sequence reads TGTGCCATCAGTCGGACAGATCAGCCCCAGCATTTT. The encoded protein is CAISRTDQPQHF.